This TCR beta chain was captured by sequencing in a study of OX40 agonist ivuxolimab in advanced cancers. Study overall: Prior anti-PD-1, anti-PD-L1 or anti-CTLA-4 therapy was allowed; 40% had some.

This CDR3 contains 18 residues. Germline V gives CDR1 KGHSH, CDR2 LQKENI. After removal of 1 base from V and 0 bases from J, the junction contained 5 bases not matched to a gene. Cycle 7 day 1, cycle 4 day 1, and baseline were the timepoints at which blood was sampled. Some clones are missing from TCRdb's copy, which holds only in-frame ones; the method was immunoSEQ multiplex PCR. The top ten hold 2.5% of the sample, which has about 76,000 clones, 70% to 90% seen once. The sequence was collected from an adult with an advanced solid tumor such as melanoma, head and neck, liver or kidney cancer. Sequencing used CD4+ or CD8+ T cells sorted from blood, obtained in a trial of the OX40 agonist ivuxolimab. This rearrangement joins TRBV18 to TRBJ2-1; the match to TRBD2 covers 11 bases. In DNA, the CDR3 is TGTGCCAGCTCACCACTAGCGGGGGGGACGAGCTCCTACAATGAGCAGTTCTTC. Translation gives CASSPLAGGTSSYNEQFF.